What follows describes a single T cell receptor beta chain. Losses at the gene ends were 4 bases for V and 0 bases for J; bases not matched to a gene: 2. Germline-derived CDR1 and CDR2 are KGHSH and LQKENI. The CDR3 is 15 amino acids. As to time point: persistent/refractory GD, antithyroid drugs over 5 years with positive TRAb. PBMC RNA served as the TCR library source. The data were taken from a study of regulatory T cells in long-lasting Graves disease. Arm-PCR of CDR3 regions and iRepertoire HTBI primers were used to build TCR beta libraries. TCRdb used MiXCR to reprocess the multiplex PCR reads, holding one entry per CDR3 protein. The sample carries 390,000 or so distinct CDR3 sequences, roughly 24% recorded once.

This chain joins TRBV18 and TRBJ1-5; 8 positions match TRBD1. The source material was peripheral blood mononuclear cells (PBMCs), sampled when the disease was refractory, from a patient treated with antithyroid drugs. The TCR comes from a woman between 35 and 50 years old with Graves disease. CDR3 residues: CASSLTGGSNQPQHF. The CDR3 bases are TGTGCCAGCTCACTAACAGGGGGTAGCAATCAGCCCCAGCATTTT.